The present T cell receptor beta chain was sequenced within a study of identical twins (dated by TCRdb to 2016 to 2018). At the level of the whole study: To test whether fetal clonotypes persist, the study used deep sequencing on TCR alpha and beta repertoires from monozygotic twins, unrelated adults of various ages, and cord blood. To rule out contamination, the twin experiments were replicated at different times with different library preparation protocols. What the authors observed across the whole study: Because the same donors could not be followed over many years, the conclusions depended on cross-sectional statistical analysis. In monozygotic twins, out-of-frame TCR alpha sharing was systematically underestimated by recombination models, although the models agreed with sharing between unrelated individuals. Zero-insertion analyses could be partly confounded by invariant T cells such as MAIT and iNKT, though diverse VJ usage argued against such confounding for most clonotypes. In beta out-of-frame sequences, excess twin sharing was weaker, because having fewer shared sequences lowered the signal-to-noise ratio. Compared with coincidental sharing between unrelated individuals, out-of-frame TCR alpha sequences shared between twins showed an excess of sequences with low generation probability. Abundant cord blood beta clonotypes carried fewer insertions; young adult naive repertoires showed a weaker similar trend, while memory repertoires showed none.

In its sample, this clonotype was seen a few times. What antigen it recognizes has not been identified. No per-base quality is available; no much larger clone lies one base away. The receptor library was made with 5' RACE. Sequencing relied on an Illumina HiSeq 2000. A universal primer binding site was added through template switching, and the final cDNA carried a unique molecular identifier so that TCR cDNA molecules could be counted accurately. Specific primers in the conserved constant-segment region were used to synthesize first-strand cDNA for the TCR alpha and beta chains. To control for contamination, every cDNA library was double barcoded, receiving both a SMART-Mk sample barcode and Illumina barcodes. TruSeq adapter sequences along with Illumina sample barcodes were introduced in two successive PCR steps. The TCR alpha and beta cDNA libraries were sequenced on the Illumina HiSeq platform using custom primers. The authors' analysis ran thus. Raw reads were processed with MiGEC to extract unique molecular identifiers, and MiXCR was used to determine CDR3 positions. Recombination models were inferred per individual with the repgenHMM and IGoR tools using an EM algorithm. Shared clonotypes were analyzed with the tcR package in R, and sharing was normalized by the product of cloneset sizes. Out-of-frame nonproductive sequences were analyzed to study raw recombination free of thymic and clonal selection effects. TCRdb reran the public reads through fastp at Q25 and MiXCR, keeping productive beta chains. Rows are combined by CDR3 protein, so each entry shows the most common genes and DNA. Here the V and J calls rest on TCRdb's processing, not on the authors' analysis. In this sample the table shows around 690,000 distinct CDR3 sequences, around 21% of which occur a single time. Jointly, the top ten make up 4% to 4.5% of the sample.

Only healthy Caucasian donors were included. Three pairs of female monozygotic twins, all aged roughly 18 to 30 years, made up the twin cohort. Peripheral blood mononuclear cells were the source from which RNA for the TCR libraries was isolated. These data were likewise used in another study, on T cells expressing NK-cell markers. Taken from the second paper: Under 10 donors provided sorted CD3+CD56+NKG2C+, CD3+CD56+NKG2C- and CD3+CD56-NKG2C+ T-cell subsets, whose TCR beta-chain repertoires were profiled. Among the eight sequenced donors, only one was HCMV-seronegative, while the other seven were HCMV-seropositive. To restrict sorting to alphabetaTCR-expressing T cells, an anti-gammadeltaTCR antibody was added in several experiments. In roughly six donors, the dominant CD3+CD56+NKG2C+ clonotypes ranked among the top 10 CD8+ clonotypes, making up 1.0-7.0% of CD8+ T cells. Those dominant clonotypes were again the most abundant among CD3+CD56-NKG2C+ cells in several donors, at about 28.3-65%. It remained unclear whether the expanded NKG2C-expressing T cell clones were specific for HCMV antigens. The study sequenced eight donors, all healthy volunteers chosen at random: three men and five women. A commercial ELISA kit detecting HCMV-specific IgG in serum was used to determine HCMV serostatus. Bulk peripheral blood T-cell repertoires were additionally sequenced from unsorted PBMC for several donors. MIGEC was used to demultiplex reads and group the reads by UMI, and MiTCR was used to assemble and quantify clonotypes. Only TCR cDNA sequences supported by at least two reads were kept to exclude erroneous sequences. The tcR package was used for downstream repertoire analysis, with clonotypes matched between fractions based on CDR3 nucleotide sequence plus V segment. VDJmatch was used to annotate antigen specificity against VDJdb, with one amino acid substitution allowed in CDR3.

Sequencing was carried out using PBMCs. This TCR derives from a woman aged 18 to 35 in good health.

The CDR3 amino acid sequence is: CASSLAFGDRGGEQYF. The nucleotides read TGCGCCAGCAGCTTGGCCTTCGGGGACAGGGGAGGCGAGCAGTACTTC. Here the chain combines TRBV5-1 and TRBJ2-7; TRBD1 lines up with 10 middle nucleotides. The CDR1 and CDR2 encoded by the germline V gene are SGHRS and YFSETQ. CDR3 length: 16 amino acids, cysteine to phenylalanine. The CDR3 DNA has 48 bases and is translated from base 1. The V end gives up 0 bases and the J end 6 bases, leaving 9 bases in the junction not matched to a gene.